The rows below give T cell receptor beta chains drawn from one sample of a study of shared clonotypes between healthy human individuals. Clones were sequenced by immunoSEQ multiplex PCR, and TCRdb holds only the in-frame ones, with some missing. The sample carries about 490,000 clones, around 73% recorded once. The sequenced sample was PBMCs. The source of these receptors is a woman in her 40s in good health. Some clones in this sample may be carry-over from other donors' samples. The conserved cysteine and the conserved F or W are not part of the CDR3 here. Size is omitted from some rows. Given values are once, few, many or a class for expanded clones.

CDR3aa,abundance,j_gene,v_gene
ASSLASGTGELF,.,TRBJ2-2,TRBV11-2
AALGGQGSYNEQF,.,TRBJ2-1,TRBV28
ASSTLVGGGTDTQY,.,TRBJ2-3,TRBV5-4
ASSMRREGKNGELF,.,TRBJ2-2,TRBV5-8
ASSPSGGGLLETQY,.,TRBJ2-5,TRBV5-4
SVGPTGGETQY,.,TRBJ2-5,TRBV29-1
ASSSGLSSKTQY,.,TRBJ2-5,TRBV2
ASSQDWGNQPQH,.,TRBJ1-5,TRBV4-1
ASSKPRANYEQY,once,TRBJ2-7,TRBV21-1
ASSPDRGYGYT,once,TRBJ1-2,TRBV4-2
ASTIAGGVHEQY,.,TRBJ2-7,TRBV28
ASSQSRNTGAGYNEQF,few,TRBJ2-1,TRBV23-1
ASTPGRGSYEQY,.,TRBJ2-7,TRBV2
SVETGEAGYNEQF,.,TRBJ2-1,TRBV29-1
ASSSGLSTDTQY,.,TRBJ2-3,TRBV7-3
ASSLFGAYEQY,.,TRBJ2-7,TRBV7-9
ASSPGHLYEQY,once,TRBJ2-7,TRBV18
SVKRDSQNEKLF,.,TRBJ1-4,TRBV29-1
SVEDFGLRTQY,.,TRBJ2-5,TRBV29-1
ASSFGLAAGEQY,.,TRBJ2-7,TRBV7-2
ASSPAAYEQY,.,TRBJ2-7,TRBV18
ASSSLKQGFRTDTQY,.,TRBJ2-3,TRBV5-4
ASSPGQQETQY,.,TRBJ2-5,TRBV18
ASSLLLGLASDTQY,.,TRBJ2-3,TRBV11-2
ASSSLGLADNEQF,.,TRBJ2-1,TRBV5-1
ASSLDAGRAF,.,TRBJ1-1,TRBV7-8
ASSPDSLSYEQY,few,TRBJ2-7,TRBV11-3
ASSPRGDGELF,many,TRBJ2-2,TRBV19
ASSQGRGSYEQY,.,.,TRBV19
ASSDNRWESGNTIY,.,TRBJ1-3,TRBV2
ASTRGTGTDTQY,few,TRBJ2-3,TRBV7-6
ASKLAGGQY,.,TRBJ2-5,TRBV2
ASSARIPTPGTRSEQY,.,TRBJ2-7,TRBV27
ASSPSGPQETQY,.,TRBJ2-5,TRBV18
AWRAAGVKEQY,.,TRBJ2-7,TRBV30
ASSPGTPPVTGELF,.,TRBJ2-2,TRBV9
ASGQDRGDYEQY,.,TRBJ2-7,TRBV6-1
ASSLGTSGRAGQF,.,TRBJ2-1,TRBV9
ASRNTGEVGYT,.,TRBJ1-2,TRBV6-1
ASTQLGTGSQETQY,once,TRBJ2-5,TRBV28
ASSHRQGMNTEAF,.,TRBJ1-1,TRBV4-1
ASSLGLGGDTQY,.,TRBJ2-3,TRBV5-6
ASSSGTAFETQY,.,TRBJ2-5,TRBV19
SAPSAYEQY,once,TRBJ2-7,TRBV20-1
AISEGNSNQPQH,.,TRBJ1-5,TRBV10-3
ASSPLGQGVSNQPQH,.,TRBJ1-5,TRBV18
ASSLARTGQGGDEQF,.,TRBJ2-1,TRBV5-1
ASSLALLTGELF,.,TRBJ2-2,TRBV7-9
ASSTTGLAGGETQY,.,TRBJ2-5,TRBV19
ASSRDSAYEQY,many,TRBJ2-7,TRBV5-1
ASSPDRVMTTGELF,.,TRBJ2-2,TRBV6-4
SVVTGLGQY,.,TRBJ2-7,TRBV29-1
ASSPLGLAENEQF,.,TRBJ2-1,TRBV18
SVGTGVQPQH,few,TRBJ1-5,TRBV29-1
AISESRDKGDL,.,TRBJ2-7,TRBV10-3
SAGDGEQY,.,TRBJ2-7,TRBV20-1